A selection of T cell receptor beta chains follows, all from one sample in a study of cytomegalovirus exposure and HLA in healthy donors. TCRdb's table, derived via immunoSEQ multiplex PCR, lists solely in-frame clones and lacks some. This table has 150,000 to 200,000 clones, roughly four fifths appearing once. The sample taken for sequencing was PBMCs. These receptors all come from a man aged 45-60 years in good health and CMV-seropositive. The CDR3 runs from the conserved cysteine through the conserved F or W.

V	CDR3
TRBV9	CASSKTGGGFDTQYF
TRBV5-1	CASSLGDSGGSGYTF
TRBV19	CASSTGQGRYEQYF
TRBV28	CASRKQGTYGYTF
TRBV4-3	CASSQAVTYEQYF
TRBV18	CASSPDRNSPLHF
TRBV10-2	CASSEPGGRGTGELFF
TRBV30	CAWGTWEAFF
TRBV2	CASRFEALTYEQYF
TRBV7-3	CASSLPNRGNPYEQYF
TRBV5-1	CASSLEDYKYF
TRBV6-5	CASSRDKNTEAFF
TRBV7-2	CASSLALAGGHSTGELFF
TRBV30	CAWSTGQGPNIQYF
TRBV7-3	CASSFIPPTDSYEQYF
TRBV7-9	CAGGGYRDETQYF
TRBV6-6	CASSDRGRETQYF
TRBV11-2	CASSRSGSNSGELFF
TRBV28	CASTPRGQGRGTGGNGEQYF
TRBV4-1	CASSQAAQDRLYGYTF
TRBV5-1	CASSLGLAGSIGETQYF
TRBV5-5	CASSLGGQGIPDTQYF
TRBV6-5	CASSYEAGELFF
TRBV9	CASSEGLRGSSYNEQFF
TRBV7-8	CASSLQPGISNQPQHF
TRBV27	CASSILAGGYNEQFF
TRBV30	CAWGGGFEQFF
TRBV7-9	CASSSSQGAALAKNIQYF
TRBV9	CASSVGHRSNTDTQYF
TRBV28	CAVLRASGYNEQFF
TRBV4-2	CASSQDGVGGLETQYF
TRBV5-5	CASNRRTDNTEAFF
TRBV6-5	CASSEDRAPYGYTF
TRBV4-3	CASSQARVGQPQHF
TRBV2	CASNLGPAAEAFF
TRBV7-2	CASSPWYRGYGYTF
TRBV6-5	CASALGGRFHEKLFF
TRBV7-2	CASSLDRSPGNTIYF
TRBV5-1	CASSPEAGGRQPQHF
TRBV6-4	CASGSGQGGTGELFF
TRBV4-1	CASSQRGGGVTDTQYF
TRBV28	CASSLGTGEDLEQPQHF